This T cell receptor (beta chain) was documented in a study of blood T cell repertoires in COVID-19. Looking at the study overall: Researchers got acute and convalescent COVID-19 samples from the United States, Italy and Spain.

Original methodology: Nucleated cell counts were estimated from reference gene primer amplification. Sequencing used immunoSEQ multiplex PCR; TCRdb keeps in-frame clones, though not all of them. V, J and clone size are taken as reported in that table, and D and trimming were inferred from the DNA itself. The table has 150,000 or so clones, around 79% seen once. Germline V gene sequence: CDR1 MNHNY, CDR2 SVGAGI (reference sequence). V lost 8 bases and J 7 bases, leaving 8 bases between the germline ends. CDR3 length equals 11 residues. Material: peripheral blood. The clonotype was recovered from an elderly man with acute or convalescent COVID-19. The rearrangement uses TRBV6-6 and TRBJ1-4; D is perhaps TRBD1 (5 bases). CDR3 sequence: CASFGGEKLFF. The DNA of the CDR3 is TGTGCCAGCTTCGGGGGTGAAAAACTGTTTTTT.